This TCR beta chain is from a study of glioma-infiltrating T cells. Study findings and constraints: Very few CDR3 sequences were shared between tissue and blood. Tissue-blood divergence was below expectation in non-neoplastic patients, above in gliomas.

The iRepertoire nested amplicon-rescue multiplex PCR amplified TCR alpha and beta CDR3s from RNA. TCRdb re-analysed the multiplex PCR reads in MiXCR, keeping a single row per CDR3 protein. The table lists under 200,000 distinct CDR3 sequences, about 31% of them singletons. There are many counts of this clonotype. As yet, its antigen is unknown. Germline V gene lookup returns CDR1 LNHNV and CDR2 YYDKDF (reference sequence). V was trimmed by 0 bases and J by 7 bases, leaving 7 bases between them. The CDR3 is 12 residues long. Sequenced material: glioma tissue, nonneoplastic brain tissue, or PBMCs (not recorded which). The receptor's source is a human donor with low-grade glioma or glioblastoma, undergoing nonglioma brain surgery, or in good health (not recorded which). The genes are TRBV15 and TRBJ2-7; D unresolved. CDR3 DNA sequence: TGTGCCACCAGCAGAGATTCGAGAGAGCAGTACTTC. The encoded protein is CATSRDSREQYF.